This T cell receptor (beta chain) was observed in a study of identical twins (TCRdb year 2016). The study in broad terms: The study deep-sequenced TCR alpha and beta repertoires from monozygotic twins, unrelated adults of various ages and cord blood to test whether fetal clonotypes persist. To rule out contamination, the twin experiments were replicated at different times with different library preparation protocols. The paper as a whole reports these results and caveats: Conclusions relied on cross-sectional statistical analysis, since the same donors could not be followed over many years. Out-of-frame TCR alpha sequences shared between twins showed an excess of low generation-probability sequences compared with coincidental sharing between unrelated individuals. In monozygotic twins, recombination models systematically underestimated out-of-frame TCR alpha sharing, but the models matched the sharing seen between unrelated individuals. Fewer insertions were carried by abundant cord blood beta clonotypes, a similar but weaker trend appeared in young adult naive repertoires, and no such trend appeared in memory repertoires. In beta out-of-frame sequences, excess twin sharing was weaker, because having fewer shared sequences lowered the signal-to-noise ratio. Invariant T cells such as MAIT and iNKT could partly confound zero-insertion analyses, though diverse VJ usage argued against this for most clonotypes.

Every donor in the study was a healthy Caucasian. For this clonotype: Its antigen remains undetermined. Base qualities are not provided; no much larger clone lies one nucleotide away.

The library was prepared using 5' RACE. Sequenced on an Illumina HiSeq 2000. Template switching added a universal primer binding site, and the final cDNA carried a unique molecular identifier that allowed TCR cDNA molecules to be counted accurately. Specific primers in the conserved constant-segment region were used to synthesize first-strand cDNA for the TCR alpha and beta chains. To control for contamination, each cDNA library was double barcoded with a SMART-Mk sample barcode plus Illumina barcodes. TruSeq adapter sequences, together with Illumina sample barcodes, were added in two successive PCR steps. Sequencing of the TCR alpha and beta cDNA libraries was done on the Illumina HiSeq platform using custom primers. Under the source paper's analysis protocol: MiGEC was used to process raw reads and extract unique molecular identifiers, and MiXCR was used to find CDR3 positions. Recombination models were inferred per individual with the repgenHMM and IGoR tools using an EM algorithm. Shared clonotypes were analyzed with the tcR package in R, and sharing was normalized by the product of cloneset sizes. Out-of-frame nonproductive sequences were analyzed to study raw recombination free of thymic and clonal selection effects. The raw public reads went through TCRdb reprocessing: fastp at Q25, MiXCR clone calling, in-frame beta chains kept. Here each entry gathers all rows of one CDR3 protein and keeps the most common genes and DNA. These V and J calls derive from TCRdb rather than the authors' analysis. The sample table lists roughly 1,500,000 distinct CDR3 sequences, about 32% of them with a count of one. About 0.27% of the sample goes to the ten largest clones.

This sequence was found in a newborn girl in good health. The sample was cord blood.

The CDR3 in this case is CASSDDPRDLARTDTQYF. In nucleotides, the sequence is TGTGCCAGCAGTGATGACCCCCGCGACTTAGCCCGCACAGATACGCAGTATTTT. This sequence uses TRBV2 and TRBJ2-3; confidence is insufficient to name the D gene. V is reduced by 3 bases and J by 1 base, leaving a spacing of 20 bases between them. From cysteine to phenylalanine, the CDR3 is 18 amino acids long. The entry retains the CDR3 DNA only, 54 bases that are in frame from base 1. Sequences SNHLY (CDR1) and FYNNEI (CDR2) are obtained from the germline V gene.